This is a list of T cell receptor beta chains from one sample in a study of radiotherapy plus CTLA-4 blockade in lung cancer. Assay: immunoSEQ multiplex PCR; the TCRdb copy retains only in-frame clones and omits some. The top ten hold around 3.3% of the sample, which has about 110,000 clones, around 84% seen once. This specimen was peripheral blood, taken from a patient treated with radiotherapy plus ipilimumab. The receptors derive from a human donor with non-small cell lung cancer that progressed on radiotherapy plus ipilimumab. Some clones in this sample may be carry-over from other donors' samples. Each CDR3 is given without its conserved first and last residue. The order of the fields is V gene, J gene, D gene, CDR3 protein. The D gene is left open where the match is weak.

TRBV6-5	TRBJ1-6	TRBD1	ASSRQGAAPLH
TRBV9	TRBJ1-4	.	ASSVGLHNEKLF
TRBV9	TRBJ1-3	.	ASSVELGGGDTSGNTIY
TRBV7-2	TRBJ2-1	TRBD2	ASSLALAANEQF
TRBV7-2	TRBJ2-7	TRBD2	ASSLVSGGAYYEQY
TRBV7-7	TRBJ2-5	TRBD2	ASSRGLAGALGAQY
TRBV19	TRBJ1-5	.	ASRQYSNQPQH
TRBV5-8	TRBJ2-5	.	ASRGRATGAGETQY
TRBV7-2	TRBJ1-1	.	ASSLLGGKNTEAF
TRBV7-3	TRBJ2-1	.	ASSLGGRRPAEQF
TRBV7-6	TRBJ2-6	.	ASSQISQSRANVLT
TRBV30	TRBJ2-5	.	AWRGQETQY
TRBV18	TRBJ2-7	.	ASSPSSDEQY
TRBV5-6	TRBJ2-1	.	ASSLDQASSYNEQF
TRBV11-1	TRBJ2-1	TRBD2	ASSSGLAGGLDSYNEQF
TRBV4-2	TRBJ1-6	.	ASSQGPNPNSPLH
TRBV28	TRBJ1-2	.	AGGNHYGYT
TRBV7-2	TRBJ1-5	TRBD1	ASSFWDSYNQPQH
TRBV5-6	TRBJ2-3	TRBD2	ASSLLAGVTDTQY
TRBV5-1	TRBJ2-7	TRBD1	ASSSRTGFYEQY
TRBV11-1	TRBJ1-1	.	ASSLGAQLNTEAF
TRBV7-2	TRBJ1-3	.	ASSNTPGSGNTIY
TRBV18	TRBJ1-6	.	ASSRVSGTGSYNSPLH
TRBV18	TRBJ1-5	TRBD1	ASSCGQGNQPQH